This T cell receptor beta chain originates from a study of T cells in Graves' hyperthyroidism and ophthalmopathy. From RNA transcripts, TCR beta CDR3 regions were amplified. The HTBI primer set served for first-round RT-PCR of the TCR CDR3. MiXCR, run by TCRdb on the multiplex PCR reads, gives a single entry per CDR3 protein. This table holds some 720,000 distinct CDR3 sequences, about 16% found once. Any patient presenting with uncontrolled infection, other autoimmune disease, pregnancy or lactation was left out. The CDR3 loop spans 16 amino acids. Germline V gene sequence: CDR1 SGDLS, CDR2 YYNGEE. The V and J ends lost 2 bases and 3 bases respectively, with 14 bases between them.

Sequences were obtained from blood. The clonotype originates from a man aged 18 to 29 with Graves' hyperthyroidism. This sequence joins TRBV9 and TRBJ2-2; weak D call: TRBD2 (5 bases). The CDR3 protein is CASSVEGGPDTGELFF. The DNA for the CDR3 is TGTGCCAGCAGCGTCGAGGGCGGCCCTGACACCGGGGAGCTGTTTTTT.